This TCR beta chain came from a study of T-cell memory formation after mild COVID-19. MiXCR, run by TCRdb on the 5' RACE reads, gives a single entry per CDR3 protein. The sample yields just over 150,000 distinct CDR3 sequences, 25% to 40% seen once. The CDR3 is made up of 16 amino acids. The junction had 6 bases not matched to a gene; V was cut back by 4 bases and J by 4 bases. What was sequenced was PBMCs or a T cell subset sorted from them (not recorded which). This clonotype was sampled from an adult woman who had mild COVID-19 (a few samples of this study predate the infection). Cell type and time point are not known. The chain carries TRBV12-3 or TRBV12-4 and TRBJ2-1; 11 bases align to TRBD2. The DNA for the CDR3 is TGTGCCAGCAGTTCTAGACTAGCGGGATCTTACAATGAGCAGTTCTTC. This translates into CASSSRLAGSYNEQFF.